This T cell receptor (beta chain) was identified in a study of cytomegalovirus exposure and HLA in healthy donors. General study results and limits: Follow-up analysis seemed to connect common viral pathogens with several of the most significant clusters identified.

The ends lost 3 bases at V and 5 bases at J; junction bases unmatched: 7. Per germline, CDR1 SGDLS and CDR2 YYNGEE. There are 16 residues in the CDR3. Both 60 Vbeta primers and 13 Jbeta primers went into the PCR. TCRdb's copy holds only in-frame clones and misses some; the assay was immunoSEQ multiplex PCR. This sample carries under 150,000 clones, about 80% of them seen once, and the ten largest clones take approximately 1.7%. As for this clone: Its antigen remains unknown.

This chain links TRBV9 with TRBJ2-7; 14 bases align to TRBD2. This sequence originates from a woman aged 50 to 60 in good health and CMV-seronegative. The sample comprised PBMCs. The CDR3 sequence is CASSAGQGLAGDEQYF. Here the CDR3 DNA reads TGTGCCAGCAGCGCCGGCCAGGGACTAGCGGGAGACGAGCAGTACTTC. Full variable domain (outside the CDR3, taken from reference TRBV9 and TRBJ2-7): DSGVTQTPKHLITATGQRVTLRCSPRSGDLSVYWYQQSLDQGLQFLIQYYNGEERAKGNILERFSAQQFPDLHSELNLSSLELGDSALYFCASSAGQGLAGDEQYFGPGTRLTVT.